This TCR beta chain originates from a study of CD8+CD57+ T cells in acquired aplastic anemia. This clonotype was found many times. Genomic DNA was employed as the template in profiling TCR beta VDJ and CDR3. TCRdb re-called the reads with MiXCR, one entry per CDR3 protein. Here the sample spans 150,000 or so distinct CDR3 sequences, about half being singletons. Germline V lookup: CDR1 MGHDK, CDR2 SYGVNS. Trimming at V came to 6 bases and at J to 3 bases, leaving 6 bases not matched to a gene. This CDR3 is 14 amino acids long. Before being chosen for sequencing, patients had shown CD8+CD57+ cell expansion by flow cytometry.

The material sequenced was sorted CD4+, CD8+, or CD8+CD57+ T cells (not recorded which) from PBMCs. V is TRBV25-1 and J is TRBJ1-1, with 8 bases lining up with TRBD1. The sequence was obtained from a human donor with aplastic anemia. CDR3 protein: CASSHGTGYTEAFF. As DNA, the CDR3 is TGTGCCAGCAGCCACGGGACAGGATACACTGAAGCTTTCTTT.